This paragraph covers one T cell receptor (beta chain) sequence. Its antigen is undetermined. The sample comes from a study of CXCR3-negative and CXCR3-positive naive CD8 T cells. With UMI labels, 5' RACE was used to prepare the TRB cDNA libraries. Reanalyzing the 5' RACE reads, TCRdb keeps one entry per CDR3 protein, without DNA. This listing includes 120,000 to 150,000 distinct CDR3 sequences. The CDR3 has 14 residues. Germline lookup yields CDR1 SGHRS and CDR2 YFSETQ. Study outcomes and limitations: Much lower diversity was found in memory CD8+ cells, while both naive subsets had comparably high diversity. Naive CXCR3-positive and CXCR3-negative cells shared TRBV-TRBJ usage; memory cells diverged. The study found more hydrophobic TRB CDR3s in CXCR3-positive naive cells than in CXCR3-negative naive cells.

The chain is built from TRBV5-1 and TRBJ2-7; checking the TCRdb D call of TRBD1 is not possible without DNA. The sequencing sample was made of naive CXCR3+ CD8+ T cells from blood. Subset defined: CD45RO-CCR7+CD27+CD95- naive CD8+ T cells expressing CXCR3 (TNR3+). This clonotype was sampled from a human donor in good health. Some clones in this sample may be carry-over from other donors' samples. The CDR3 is CASSWGDDSYEQYF.